The 11 T cell receptor beta chains given below trace back to one sample, sequenced in a study of blood T cell repertoires in COVID-19. TCRdb's table, derived via immunoSEQ multiplex PCR, lists solely in-frame clones and lacks some. In the table there are 150,000 to 200,000 clones, roughly 86% of which are singletons. The sample comprised peripheral blood. The receptor set was obtained from a man younger than 30 with acute or convalescent COVID-19.

The chain combines TRBV2 with TRBJ1-1, with a tentative D call TRBD1 (6 bases). The CDR3 runs to 17 residues. Between the trimmed V and J ends, which lost 7 bases and 1 base, there was a span of 22 bases. Germline values: CDR1 SNHLY, CDR2 FYNNEI. The CDR3 sequence: CASISGRGRSKNTEAFF. In nucleotides, the CDR3 is TGTGCCAGCATCAGTGGGAGGGGGAGAAGTAAGAACACTGAAGCTTTCTTT.

This clone was seen a single time. CDR3: CASSDRATDTQYF. CDR3 DNA: TGCGCCAGCAGCGACAGGGCCACAGATACGCAGTATTTT. This sequence joins TRBV5-1 and TRBJ2-3; 7 bases agree with TRBD1. V trimming: 4 bases; J trimming: 2 bases; junction bases outside the gene matches: 1. This CDR3 has 13 residues. In germline, CDR1 is SGHRS, CDR2 YFSETQ.

The chain joins TRBV3-1 (or the pseudogene TRBV3-2) to TRBJ1-6, with unresolved D. The CDR3 is 14 residues long. The germline V and J ends were trimmed by 0 bases and 12 bases, with 12 bases remaining between them. Germline loops: CDR1 LGHDT, CDR2 YNNKEL (reference sequence). CDR3 DNA sequence: TGTGCCAGCAGCCAAGAGGAGACGACCGGACCCCTCCACTTT. This encodes CASSQEETTGPLHF.

This rearrangement joins TRBV19 to TRBJ1-1; 9 bases fit TRBD1. V lost 6 bases, J lost 3 bases, and 5 bases stayed unmatched. The CDR3 has 14 amino acids. Germline V gene sequence: CDR1 LNHDA, CDR2 SQIVND (reference sequence). The CDR3 here is CASRLQGADTEAFF. CDR3 nucleotides: TGTGCCAGTAGACTACAGGGGGCGGACACTGAAGCTTTCTTT. Together with reference TRBV19 and TRBJ1-1, the CDR3 gives the full variable domain: DGGITQSPKYLFRKEGQNVTLSCEQNLNHDAMYWYRQDPGQGLRLIYYSQIVNDFQKGDIAEGYSVSREKKESFPLTVTSAQKNPTAFYLCASRLQGADTEAFFGQGTRLTVV.

The V and J genes are TRBV19 and TRBJ2-4; possible D gene TRBD1, 6 bases. V lost 3 bases and J 6 bases, leaving 12 bases between the germline ends. This CDR3 is 14 amino acids long. Germline V gene data show CDR1 as LNHDA and CDR2 as SQIVND (reference sequence). CDR3 residues: CASSMSGAGNIQYF. The CDR3 DNA follows: TGTGCCAGTAGTATGTCAGGGGCGGGAAACATTCAGTACTTC.

This clone was observed once. The J gene is TRBJ2-3, the V gene TRBV10-3; TRBD2 agrees at 14 bases. V dropped 6 bases and J dropped 6; count of bases not matched to a gene: 11. CDR3 length equals 17 residues. Germline CDR1 and CDR2: ENHRY and SYGVKD. DNA of the CDR3: TGTGCCATCAGCCGGGGACTAGCGGGGGCCGATCGGGATACGCAGTATTTT. Encoded protein: CAISRGLAGADRDTQYF.

The count of this clone is one. The chain uses TRBV18 and TRBJ2-5; no reliable D call. V was cut by 3 bases and J by 1 base, with 6 bases left in between. The CDR3 is 13 amino acids. Germline CDR1 and CDR2: KGHSH and LQKENI. The chain's CDR3 is CASSPLVQETQYF. The CDR3 DNA reads TGTGCCAGCTCACCCCTCGTCCAAGAGACCCAGTACTTC.

The chain carries TRBV6-6 and TRBJ2-7, with TRBD1 as a possible D gene (6 bases). Germline V gives CDR1 MNHNY, CDR2 SVGAGI (reference sequence). The ends were cut back, 5 bases at V and 4 bases at J, with 15 bases in the middle. The CDR3 runs to 14 residues. The CDR3: CASSHRDTVYEQYV. The CDR3 nucleotides read TGTGCCAGCAGTCACCGGGACACCGTTTACGAGCAGTACGTC.

The CDR3 nucleotides read TGTGCCAGTACCTTCCAGGGGGCAGATACGCAGTATTTT. Translated, it gives CASTFQGADTQYF. The V gene is TRBV19, the J gene TRBJ2-3; 7 bases map to TRBD1. Germline CDR1 LNHDA, CDR2 SQIVND (reference sequence). V trimming: 7 bases; J trimming: 4 bases; junction bases outside the gene matches: 5. The CDR3 extends over 13 amino acids.

The chain recombines TRBV7-6 with TRBJ2-5; tentative D call: TRBD2 (7 bases). V was trimmed by 4 bases and J by 1 base, leaving 13 bases between them. The CDR3 contains 15 residues. Germline lookup yields CDR1 SGHVS and CDR2 FNYEAQ. CDR3 sequence reads: CASSSRRGLQETQYF. The DNA of the CDR3 is TGTGCCAGCAGCTCTCGGCGGGGGCTCCAAGAGACCCAGTACTTC.

V and J are TRBV11-3 and TRBJ2-1; 10 bases line up with TRBD1. The trim removed 3 bases at V and 4 bases at J, leaving 6 bases unmatched. The CDR3 extends over 16 amino acids. The V gene's germline CDR1 is SGHNT and CDR2 YENEEA. In nucleotides, the CDR3 is TGTGCCAGCAGCTTGGGCGGGACAGGGGCTTACAATGAGCAGTTCTTC. Protein product: CASSLGGTGAYNEQFF.